This T cell receptor beta chain appears in the sequencing data of a study of shared clonotypes between healthy human individuals. For the study at large: For every donor, three CD4 naive, three CD4 memory, two CD8 naive and one CD8 memory plates were used. Notes on the study in general: With a handful of donors compared, 5% to 5.5% of naive CD4 clonotypes were shared.

For this clone: Its antigen remains unknown.

Assay execution proceeded at the deep level. Using immunoSEQ multiplex PCR, the repertoire was profiled, and TCRdb retains in-frame clones only, with some absent. Counted here are roughly 2 million clones, around 96% occurring once; the ten biggest clones make up about 1.1%. CD8 cells regarded as naive lacked CD45RO, were positively chosen for CCR7, and omitted terminally differentiated effector memory CD45RA+ cells. Donors, healthy HIV-negative adults, lacked recent acute infections or vaccinations. The sequenced material came from naive CD8+ T cells sorted from blood. This receptor was obtained from a man younger than 30 in good health.

The CDR3 is CASSDYSFYEQYF. The CDR3 coding sequence is TGTGCCAGCAGTGACTACAGCTTCTACGAGCAGTACTTC. The chain combines TRBV2 with TRBJ2-7; no definite D call. The CDR3 loop spans 13 amino acids. The germline V and J ends were trimmed by 3 bases and 3 bases, with 9 bases remaining between them. Germline assignment: CDR1 SNHLY and CDR2 FYNNEI.